Below, 10 T cell receptor beta chains from the same sample are listed, as sequenced in a study of shared T cell receptors in the human thymus. Clones were read by immunoSEQ multiplex PCR, and TCRdb kept only the in-frame ones, dropping some. The table has 600,000 or so clones, 70% to 90% seen once. This sample also belongs to another study, concerning human thymus T cells.

Sequenced: thymocytes. These receptor sequences come from a boy less than two years old with a congenital heart defect.

The chain couples TRBV5-1 to TRBJ2-7; 9 nucleotides match TRBD2. V shed 4 bases and J 5 bases; nucleotides not matched to a gene: 7. CDR3 length: 14 residues. The germline V gene has CDR1 SGHRS and CDR2 YFSETQ. CDR3 protein: CASSHGTSPHEQYF. The CDR3 nucleotides are TGCGCCAGCAGCCACGGGACTAGCCCCCACGAGCAGTACTTC.

This chain joins TRBV15 and TRBJ2-1; the D gene is possibly TRBD2 (6 bases). Germline CDR1 and CDR2: LNHNV and YYDKDF (reference sequence). This CDR3 is built from 15 residues. Trimming cost V 2 bases and J 7 bases, with 15 bases left between them. CDR3 nucleotides: TGTGCCACCAGCAGACCTTGCAGGGAGGTAAATGAGCAGTTCTTC. This codes for CATSRPCREVNEQFF.

V usage is TRBV10-3 and J usage is TRBJ1-5; 7 nucleotides line up with TRBD1. The V and J ends lost 8 bases and 1 base, in that order; junction bases with no gene match: 8. Germline values: CDR1 ENHRY, CDR2 SYGVKD. The CDR3 is 15 amino acids. CDR3 coding DNA: TGTGCCATCGGGGCCCCGACAGGGAGCAATCAGCCCCAGCATTTT. Residues: CAIGAPTGSNQPQHF.

The sample holds one count of this clone. This chain joins TRBV9 and TRBJ2-3, with 9 nucleotides matching TRBD2. The ends lost 4 bases at V and 5 bases at J; junction bases unmatched: 11. Germline assignment: CDR1 SGDLS and CDR2 YYNGEE. The CDR3 sequence is 16 residues long. The CDR3 DNA sequence: TGTGCCAGCAGCCCAGAAGGGTCTAGCGGGGTAGATACGCAGTATTTT. Protein product: CASSPEGSSGVDTQYF.

The chain is built from TRBV27 and TRBJ2-7; 7 bases map to TRBD1. CDR1 and CDR2 from the germline V gene are MNHEY and SMNVEV (reference sequence). The V segment lost 4 bases and the J segment 2 bases; nucleotides outside the gene matches: 11. This CDR3 is 16 amino acids long. The CDR3: CASSSHYPGTAYEQYF. CDR3 coding DNA: TGTGCCAGCAGTTCCCACTACCCCGGGACAGCCTACGAGCAGTACTTC.

V is TRBV4-1 and J is TRBJ2-5, with TRBD2 matching over 11 bases. The V and J ends lost 1 base and 1 base, in that order; junction bases with no gene match: 8. Germline V gene sequence: CDR1 MGHRA, CDR2 YSYEKL. The CDR3 is 18 amino acids. The CDR3 coding sequence is TGCGCCAGCAGCCAAGTTGGACTAGCGGGCACCCCCCAAGAGACCCAGTACTTC. Amino acids: CASSQVGLAGTPQETQYF.

J is TRBJ2-7 and V is TRBV6-6; D call uncertain. CDR3 length: 16 amino acids. V lost 0 bases and J lost 2, with 14 bases in between. Germline CDR1 is MNHNY and CDR2 is SVGAGI (reference sequence). CDR3 sequence (DNA): TGTGCCAGCAGTTACTCGAGAGCTGCCCTAACCTACGAGCAGTACTTC. Protein sequence: CASSYSRAALTYEQYF.

V and J are TRBV4-1 and TRBJ1-6; 8 nucleotides agree with TRBD1. The germline CDR1 and CDR2 sequences are MGHRA and YSYEKL. This CDR3 has 16 residues. Trimming took 1 base from V and 5 from J; bases not matched to a gene: 4. CDR3 bases: TGCGCCAGCAGCCAAGGGACAGGGCCTAATAATTCACCCCTCCACTTT. This encodes CASSQGTGPNNSPLHF.

This chain joins TRBV2 and TRBJ2-3; TRBD2 matches at 12 bases. This CDR3 contains 16 residues. Germline CDR1 reads SNHLY; CDR2 reads FYNNEI. V lost 5 bases and J lost 2; bases outside the gene matches: 5. The CDR3 DNA reads TGTGCCAGCAGTCCCACTAGCGGGGGGTCCACAGATACGCAGTATTTT. This codes for CASSPTSGGSTDTQYF.

This chain links TRBV25-1 with TRBJ2-7, with 8 bases identical to TRBD2. Trimming took 0 bases from V and 4 from J; bases not matched to a gene: 8. The germline gives CDR1 MGHDK, CDR2 SYGVNS. CDR3 length equals 16 residues. The CDR3 region has the DNA TGTGCCAGCAGTGAATATTCATCAGCGGGAGTGTACGAGCAGTACTTC. Translated: CASSEYSSAGVYEQYF.